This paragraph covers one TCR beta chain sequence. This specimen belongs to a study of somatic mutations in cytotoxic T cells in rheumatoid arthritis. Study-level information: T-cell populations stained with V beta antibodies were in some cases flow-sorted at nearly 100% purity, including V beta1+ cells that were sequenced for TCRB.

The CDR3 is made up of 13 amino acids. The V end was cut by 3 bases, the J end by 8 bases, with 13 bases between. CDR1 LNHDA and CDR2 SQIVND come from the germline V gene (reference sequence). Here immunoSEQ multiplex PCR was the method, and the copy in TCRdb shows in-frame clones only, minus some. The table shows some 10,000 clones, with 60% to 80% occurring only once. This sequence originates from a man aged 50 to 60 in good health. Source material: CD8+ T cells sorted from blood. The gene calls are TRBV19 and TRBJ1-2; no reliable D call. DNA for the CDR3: TGTGCCAGTAGTATCGAGGGTATGGTCGGCTACACCTTC. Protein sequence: CASSIEGMVGYTF.